A selection of T cell receptor beta chains follows, all from one sample in a study of blood T cell repertoires in COVID-19. Some clones are missing from TCRdb's copy, which holds only in-frame ones; the method was immunoSEQ multiplex PCR. The profile shows some 220,000 clones, 75% to 85% of them singletons. Sequences were obtained from peripheral blood. All receptors derive from a human donor in a cohort sampled during active COVID-19. Both conserved end residues are part of each CDR3. Each record gives: J gene, D gene, clone size, V gene, CDR3 DNA, CDR3 protein. A D gene is named only where the DNA matches it firmly. Only part of the rows carry a size: once, few, many, or a class if the clone is expanded.

>TRBJ1-5|-|-|TRBV29-1
TGCAGCGTTGAGGGAGGCCAGCCCCAGCATTTT
CSVEGGQPQHF
>TRBJ1-2|-|-|TRBV24-1
TGTGCCACCAGTGATGAACAGGGAAATGGCTACACCTTC
CATSDEQGNGYTF
>TRBJ1-4|-|-|TRBV4-1
TGCGCCAGCAGCCAAGAACGGCAGGGGATCGAAAAACTGTTTTTT
CASSQERQGIEKLFF
>TRBJ2-1|-|-|TRBV28
TGTGCCAGCAGCAATACCGGACTGGGCAATGAGCAGTTCTTC
CASSNTGLGNEQFF
>TRBJ1-2|TRBD1|-|TRBV27
TGTGCCAGCAGTTTATCCCGCGGACAGGGGGTTTATGGCTACACCTTC
CASSLSRGQGVYGYTF
>TRBJ1-3|TRBD1|-|TRBV19
TGTGCCAGTAGTGTCATGCCGGGACAGTTAACTTACTCTGGAAACACCATATATTTT
CASSVMPGQLTYSGNTIYF
>TRBJ2-7|TRBD2|once|TRBV19
TGTGCCAGTAGTGAGCCTCGCGGGGGGTCCTACGAGCAGTACTTC
CASSEPRGGSYEQYF
>TRBJ1-6|-|-|TRBV28
TGTGCCAGTAGGCCTCAGGGAAATCTCAATTCACCCCTCCACTTT
CASRPQGNLNSPLHF
>TRBJ2-5|-|few|TRBV29-1
TGCAGCGTTGCCAGGGTTCAAGAGACCCAGTACTTC
CSVARVQETQYF
>TRBJ2-1|TRBD2|-|TRBV10-3
TGTGCCATCAGTGGGTCCCCAGGACTAGCAGAAAACAATGAGCAGTTCTTC
CAISGSPGLAENNEQFF
>TRBJ1-6|-|-|TRBV9
TGTGCCAGCAATATTGGGAGTGATAATTCACCCCTCCACTTT
CASNIGSDNSPLHF
>TRBJ1-2|-|-|TRBV27
TGTGCCAGCAGTCCCCGGACACTGGCGGGGCTAAATGGCTACACCTTC
CASSPRTLAGLNGYTF
>TRBJ2-2|TRBD2|-|TRBV28
TGTGCCAGCAGTTCTTCCGGGACTAGCGGTAACACCGGGGAGCTGTTTTTT
CASSSSGTSGNTGELFF
>TRBJ2-7|-|-|TRBV13
TGTGCCAGCAGCTTAAAACCTGCCACGGGGGAGCAGTACTTC
CASSLKPATGEQYF
>TRBJ1-1|-|-|TRBV12-3/TRBV12-4
TGTGCCAGCAGTTTGAGGACAACTGAAGCTTTCTTT
CASSLRTTEAFF
>TRBJ2-5|-|-|TRBV6-6
TGTGCCAGCAGTTCAACAAGACAGCAAGAGACCCAGTACTTC
CASSSTRQQETQYF
>TRBJ1-2|TRBD1|-|TRBV3-1/TRBV3-2
TGTGCCAGCAATCCAAGTACAGGGGGACTAAACGGCTACACCTTC
CASNPSTGGLNGYTF
>TRBJ2-3|TRBD2|-|TRBV5-1
TGCGCCAGCAGCATAAGCGGGGCTAGCACAGATACGCAGTATTTT
CASSISGASTDTQYF
>TRBJ1-1|-|-|TRBV18
TGTGCCAGCTCACCTGAGAGCATGAACACTGAAGCTTTCTTT
CASSPESMNTEAFF
>TRBJ1-5|-|-|TRBV7-2
TGTGCCAGCAGCTTAGGGGCGCGGGATCAGCCCCAGCATTTT
CASSLGARDQPQHF
>TRBJ1-2|TRBD1|-|TRBV7-2
TGTGCCAGCAGCCTAGGACAGGAGGCATTCTATGGCTACACCTTC
CASSLGQEAFYGYTF
>TRBJ2-7|-|-|TRBV6-5
TGTGCCAGCACCAAGAGGGGGGAGCAGTACTTC
CASTKRGEQYF
>TRBJ1-5|-|-|TRBV27
TGTGCCAGCAGTCTGGGGGTCCAGGGAGGACAGCCCCAGCATTTT
CASSLGVQGGQPQHF
>TRBJ2-7|-|-|TRBV5-6
TGTGCCAGCAGCCGAGGCGACTCAGAGACCGGGAAGTACTTC
CASSRGDSETGKYF
>TRBJ1-6|-|-|TRBV2
TGTGCCAGCAGCGACCGTACAGGGAGAAATTCACCCCTCCACTTT
CASSDRTGRNSPLHF
>TRBJ2-3|TRBD2|-|TRBV30
TGTGCCTGGCCCTTGGCGGGAGATGGCAGCACAGATACGCAGTATTTT
CAWPLAGDGSTDTQYF
>TRBJ2-7|TRBD2|-|TRBV5-1
TGCGCCAGCAGCTTAAGACTAGCGGGAGTTACCCACGAGCAGTACTTC
CASSLRLAGVTHEQYF
>TRBJ1-1|-|once|TRBV7-2
TGTGCCAGCAACTCGAAAGGGGTTCACACTGAAGCTTTCTTT
CASNSKGVHTEAFF
>TRBJ2-1|TRBD2|-|TRBV7-2
TGTGCCAGCAGCCTGGGACTAGCGGGGGGAGAGCAGTTCTTC
CASSLGLAGGEQFF
>TRBJ2-5|TRBD2|-|TRBV4-1
TGCGCCAGCAGCCAAGATCCCCTAGCGGAAGAGACCCAGTACTTC
CASSQDPLAEETQYF
>TRBJ1-6|-|-|TRBV3-1/TRBV3-2
TGTGCCAGCAGCCAAGCCCCCGGTAATTCACCCCTCCACTTT
CASSQAPGNSPLHF
>TRBJ2-1|TRBD2|-|TRBV27
TGTGCCAGCAGCAGGCTCAGAGGGCGGGTCGCTAGCGGGGAAAATGAGCAGTTCTTC
CASSRLRGRVASGENEQFF
>TRBJ2-2|-|once|TRBV15
TGTGCCACCAGCAGAGATTGGGCATCCGGGGAGCTGTTTTTT
CATSRDWASGELFF
>TRBJ2-1|TRBD1|-|TRBV9
TGTGCCAGCAGCGTCGGGACAGGGGGTACCCTTTCTGGCAATGAGCAGTTCTTC
CASSVGTGGTLSGNEQFF
>TRBJ2-3|-|-|TRBV19
TGTGCCAGTAGTATGGGACTTCGTAGCACAGATACGCAGTATTTT
CASSMGLRSTDTQYF
>TRBJ1-1|-|-|TRBV19
TGTGCCAGTAGTATCCAGTTCGTGAACACTGAAGCTTTCTTT
CASSIQFVNTEAFF
>TRBJ2-1|TRBD2|once|TRBV10-1
TGCGCCAGCAGTGAGCCGCCAATAGCGGGAGTAAGCAATGAGCAGTTCTTC
CASSEPPIAGVSNEQFF
>TRBJ2-3|TRBD2|-|TRBV19
TGTGCCAGTAGTCCCCTAGCGGGTCTATCAGATACGCAGTATTTT
CASSPLAGLSDTQYF
>TRBJ1-1|-|-|TRBV18
TGTGCCAGCTCACAAGATGACAGGCAGAACACTGAAGCTTTCTTT
CASSQDDRQNTEAFF
>TRBJ2-2|-|-|TRBV9
TGTGCCAGCAGCGTAGTCGCGAACACCGGGGAGCTGTTTTTT
CASSVVANTGELFF
>TRBJ2-7|-|-|TRBV5-5
TGTGCCAGCAGCTTAGGGAGCTTGGTCGGATACGAGCAGTACTTC
CASSLGSLVGYEQYF
>TRBJ2-1|-|-|TRBV5-1
TGCGCCAGCAGCCACGGACAGCCCCCCTACAATGAGCAGTTCTTC
CASSHGQPPYNEQFF
>TRBJ2-3|TRBD2|-|TRBV6-5
TGTGCCATCGTAACTAGCGGGGGGGCCCCAGATACGCAGTATTTT
CAIVTSGGAPDTQYF
>TRBJ1-3|-|few|TRBV6-5
TGTGCCAGCAGTAGAGGGTCTGGAAACACCATATATTTT
CASSRGSGNTIYF
>TRBJ1-1|TRBD1|once|TRBV19
TGTGCCAGTAGTTTCTCCGGGACAGCGAACACTGAAGCTTTCTTT
CASSFSGTANTEAFF
>TRBJ2-1|TRBD2|-|TRBV28
TGTGCCAGCAGTTTAGCGGGAGTAAACAATGAGCAGTTCTTC
CASSLAGVNNEQFF
>TRBJ2-1|TRBD2|few|TRBV7-2
TGTGCCAGCAGCCCACAGTACGGGAGGTCCAATGAGCAGTTCTTC
CASSPQYGRSNEQFF
>TRBJ2-7|TRBD2|-|TRBV6-6
TGTGCCAGCAGTCCGGCTAGCGGAACCTACGAGCAGTACTTC
CASSPASGTYEQYF
>TRBJ2-5|-|-|TRBV30
TGTGCCTGGAAATCAGGGTTAGAGACCCAGTACTTC
CAWKSGLETQYF
>TRBJ1-5|-|-|TRBV19
TGTGCCAGTACTATGGCCCAAAATCAGCCCCAGCATTTT
CASTMAQNQPQHF
>TRBJ1-1|TRBD1|-|TRBV18
TGTGCCAGCTCACCGTCAAGGGGGCTAGGGGACACTGAAGCTTTCTTT
CASSPSRGLGDTEAFF